A single T cell receptor beta chain is shown here with its context. Its antigen is not yet known. No base quality information exists; no much larger clone differs at one position. Library preparation was by the immunoSEQ multiplex PCR assay. For the multiplex PCR, a mixture combining 60 forward primers for TCR Vbeta segments and 13 reverse primers for TCR Jbeta segments was used. The CDR3 region of rearranged TCR beta genes was amplified from genomic DNA by a multiplex PCR assay. The amplified TCR beta libraries were sequenced on the Illumina HiSeq System as 87-base-pair reads. In the original analysis: Across the 700 or so repertoires, a later analysis counted 78 million or so unique TCR beta chains, around 10 million of which were shared by at least two donors. A nearest-neighbor algorithm error-corrected the raw reads and collapsed the reads into unique sequences, merging closely related sequences to remove PCR and sequencing errors. V, D and J gene segments were assigned by aligning CDR3 sequences to IMGT reference sequences. Each retained sequence needed at least a six-nucleotide match to both a V gene segment and a J gene segment. A rearrangement counted as productive if the CDR3 had no stop codons and remained in frame with V and J, and every other rearrangement counted as non-productive. Following IMGT convention, CDR3 was defined as the stretch from the second conserved V-encoded cysteine up to the conserved J-encoded phenylalanine. The earlier analysis of 587 of the donors excluded any sequence lacking an unambiguous match to a single V gene segment. An earlier analysis of a few hundred of the donors called V segments functional above 56.7% productive rearrangements and segregating when the between-donor standard deviation exceeded 5%. A statistical classification framework was built to diagnose cytomegalovirus status from the catalog of TCR beta chain sequences. V and J gene assignment, in a later analysis, came from comparing TCR nucleotide sequences with IMGT/GENE-DB human TR gene sequences. In a later analysis, CDR3 sequences and most-parsimonious VDJ recombination scenarios were assigned using the TCRdist pipeline. In a later analysis, every TCR beta chain was defined by the combination of its CDR3 amino acid sequence and its V-gene family, and reads without a unique V-gene family were dropped. As a way to deal with suspected cross-contamination and a sequencing artifact, a later analysis dropped approximately 590 nucleotide sequences that were highly shared and had low generation probability. For each public chain, a later analysis derived a clonal expansion index from normalized ranks of inferred template counts within each repertoire. A later analysis computed generation probabilities with a VDJ recombination model fitted to out-of-frame rearrangements, and checked the results against IGoR. Hypergeometric tests were used in a later analysis to score TCR-TCR, TCR-HLA and TCR-CMV co-occurrence, with a repertoire-size bias correction applied to the TCR pairs. In a later analysis, false discovery rates were estimated by permuting HLA or CMV assignments 20 times. In a later analysis, co-occurring TCRs were grouped with DBSCAN, and TCRdist sequence similarity was added when clustering was performed within HLA-allele-positive subsets. For co-occurrence clustering, repertoires with fewer than 30,000 or more than 120,000 public chains were excluded, along with four to six repertoires with anomalous nucleotide sharing. The table was pulled from immuneACCESS by TCRdb, which kept in-frame rearrangements only. Such tables lose some clones; where checked, under half of the loss comes from unresolved V genes, and the rest has no known cause. V, J and clone size derive from that table, while D and trimming were established from the DNA sequence. Here the sample has some 110,000 clones; around 69% occur a single time. Jointly, the top ten make up about 15% of the sample.

The record originates from a study of cytomegalovirus exposure and HLA in healthy donors (dated by TCRdb to about 2017). With regard to the full study: In an earlier analysis of roughly 590 of the donors, roughly 300 Gb of sequence data and some 120 million unique TCR beta sequences from about 179 million T cells were reported. About 300 gigabases of sequencing data and tens of millions of unique TCR sequences were included in an early release covering about 600 HLA-typed donors. Among the roughly 390 genotyped donors, 81% belonged to the genetic ancestry cluster associated with self-reported Caucasian donors. The aim of the study was to test whether cataloging public T cell receptors could identify signatures of past pathogen exposure. Using immunosequencing, the study profiled T cell repertoires from around 680 subjects and related those repertoires to cytomegalovirus serostatus. Besides the first cohort of about 730 subjects, a separate validation cohort made up of roughly 120 different subjects was used. To predict cytomegalovirus infection status, the study combined high-throughput TCR immunosequencing, statistical association of individual TCRs with disease status, and machine learning. A later analysis re-analyzed previously published TCR beta repertoires from 500 to 700 donors and added high-resolution HLA genotyping to study TCR occurrence patterns. Rather than drawing on any new phenotypic data, the later analysis identified candidate immune exposures from TCR beta sequences and the way those sequences occurred across donors. To decide whether each TCR beta V gene segment behaved as functional or pseudogenic, an earlier analysis of some 540 of the donors relied on high-throughput TCR beta sequencing. Alongside the repertoire data, information on donor age, sex, ethnicity and CMV serostatus was compiled. A later genetic analysis used genome-wide SNP genotypes for about 55% of the 666 donors, treating that subset as a discovery cohort. Every discovery cohort repertoire had been produced on one sequencing platform. HLA typing covered class I and class II loci at four-digit resolution. Typing coverage varied by locus: roughly 629-640 donors for A, B, C, DRB1 and DQB1; approximately 560 for DQA1; about 570 for DPA1; roughly 450 for DPB1. Because of strong linkage in the cohort, roughly five DR-DQ haplotypes were treated as single units for association and clustering. Among 300 to 500 genotyped donors of the cohort, an average of approximately 200,000 unique TCR beta nucleotide sequences was sequenced per donor, of which approximately 19% were non-productive.

Overall results and qualifications from the work: The cohort was sequenced for TCR beta chains only, and without alpha or paired-chain data the features that could be detected were limited. The study gave a list of about 150 TCR beta chains associated with cytomegalovirus. Because some donors lacked HLA typing at each locus, the association tests relied only on the typed subset. Approximately 18 rarely observed V segments, including chromosome 9 orphons, were excluded from the earlier analysis of some 590 of the donors because counts were too low. In an earlier analysis of around 600 of the donors, most TCR beta V segments were observed in productive rearrangements about 87% or about 30% of the time, broadly matching IMGT annotations. The sequencing pipeline was judged likely to have produced a cluster of highly shared sequence variants as a technical artifact. For the cohort, immune exposure information was limited to CMV serostatus. Linkage disequilibrium might explain the correlated functional status among segregating V segments, but an unknown experimental factor could not be excluded. According to a later analysis, parvovirus B19, influenza, CMV and Epstein-Barr virus appeared linked to several top co-occurrence clusters. According to a later genetic analysis, donors in an Asian-associated ancestry cluster had fewer N-insertions in productive TCRs than the roughly 660-donor mean. Three of the identified cytomegalovirus-associated TCR beta chains were confirmed in vitro to be specific for cytomegalovirus antigens. The presence/absence analyses assumed that sequencing depth was roughly uniform across donors, and that assumption may not be true. Strong co-occurrence of HLA alleles, especially DR and DQ, made assigning TCR associations to individual alleles difficult. A later analysis found that TCR association rates varied across HLA loci, with DRB1 alleles showing the most associated TCRs and HLA-C alleles the fewest. In a later genetic analysis, a missense DCLRE1C variant was associated with V-gene and J-gene trimming of TCR beta chains, and the association was replicated in an independent cohort. Cytomegalovirus status was reported to be diagnosed by the classifier with high specificity and sensitivity in both the original and validation cohorts. A later analysis found that HLA-associated TCR beta chains were more clonally expanded and had lower generation probabilities than equally common non-associated chains. Specific HLA alleles were associated with over 15,000 TCR beta sequences at a false discovery rate of 0.05 in a later analysis. The authors suggested that the approach could potentially be generalized to other disease states and immunological phenotypes. Most TCR sequences were seen in very few donors, while some public TCRs were found in many individuals. The 87-base-pair reads could not distinguish some IMGT-functional V segments, including TRBV6-2 and TRBV6-3, so those segments were excluded. According to a later analysis, most CMV-associated TCR beta chains appeared to be HLA-restricted, and the HLA associations seemed to be driven largely by CMV exposure. A further reported finding was that TCR beta sequences accurately predicted the HLA-A and HLA-B alleles for most subjects in the first cohort.

CDR3 length: 11 amino acids, cysteine to phenylalanine. Only the CDR3 region is kept as DNA, spanning 33 bases read in frame from base 1. Deletion took 5 bases off V and 5 bases off J, with a span of 4 bases between the germline ends. CDR1 and CDR2, per the germline V gene, are SGHAT and FQNNGV. In total, 500 to 700 healthy bone marrow donors made up the cohort. All cohort members were sampled while nominally healthy, although unrecorded immune exposures were likely present. The donor tested CMV seropositive, placing the donor among the 250 to 350 seropositive members of the cohort. A peripheral blood sample was provided by each donor, and peripheral blood mononuclear cells were used for TCR beta sequencing. Genomic DNA extraction from the blood cell samples was performed with the Qiagen DNeasy Blood Extraction Kit.

This TCR derives from a man between 45 and 60 years old in good health and CMV-seropositive. This sequence uses TRBV11-2 and TRBJ2-1; the D gene is not confidently resolved. The sequencing input was PBMCs. The CDR3 corresponds to CASSRDNEQFF. The DNA is as follows: TGTGCCAGCAGCCGAGACAATGAGCAGTTCTTC.